These 14 T cell receptor beta chains came from one sample sequenced in a study of OX40 agonist ivuxolimab in advanced cancers. Only in-frame clones appear in the TCRdb table, and some are missing; sequencing was by immunoSEQ multiplex PCR. The sample has approximately 98,000 clones, 84% seen once; the top ten hold roughly 5%. Sequences were derived from CD4+ or CD8+ T cells sorted from blood, sampled in a trial of the OX40 agonist ivuxolimab. Source of these receptors: an adult with an advanced solid tumor such as melanoma, head and neck, liver or kidney cancer.

The chain combines TRBV18 with TRBJ1-1, with D possibly matching TRBD1 (5 bases). Trimming removed 3 bases at V and 7 bases at J, with 9 bases between. CDR1 and CDR2 (germline): KGHSH, LQKENI. The CDR3 covers 12 residues. The CDR3 protein is CASSPQGDEAFF. In DNA form, the CDR3 reads TGTGCCAGCTCACCGCAGGGAGATGAAGCTTTCTTT.

This chain connects TRBV9 to TRBJ2-1; tentative D call: TRBD2 (5 bases). The ends were cut back, 0 bases at V and 9 bases at J, with 13 bases in the middle. CDR3 length: 14 residues. CDR1 SGDLS and CDR2 YYNGEE come from the germline V gene. The CDR3 loop is CASSVAVGVSEQFF. In DNA form, the CDR3 reads TGTGCCAGCAGCGTAGCCGTCGGGGTCTCTGAGCAGTTCTTC. Variable domain in full (rest from reference TRBV9 and TRBJ2-1): DSGVTQTPKHLITATGQRVTLRCSPRSGDLSVYWYQQSLDQGLQFLIQYYNGEERAKGNILERFSAQQFPDLHSELNLSSLELGDSALYFCASSVAVGVSEQFFGPGTRLTVL.

This chain uses TRBV19 with TRBJ2-1, with D perhaps matching TRBD1 (5 bases). Germline V gene lookup returns CDR1 LNHDA and CDR2 SQIVND (reference sequence). The CDR3 totals 15 residues. The V end was cut by 3 bases, the J end by 5 bases, with 14 bases between. The CDR3 protein is CASSIRQGANNEQFF. The CDR3 DNA reads as TGTGCCAGTAGTATCCGGCAAGGGGCCAACAATGAGCAGTTCTTC.

This clone was seen just once. A read error may account for a junction end that differs from germline. The rearrangement uses TRBV7-2 and TRBJ2-1, with 8 bases identical to TRBD2. The CDR3 has 14 residues. Germline-derived CDR1 and CDR2 are SGHTA and FQGNSA. The CDR3 DNA sequence: TGTGCCAGCAGACGGACTAGCTCCCACAATGAGCAGTTCTTC. The encoded protein is CASRRTSSHNEQFF.

The V gene is TRBV9, the J gene TRBJ1-2; D gene uncertain. CDR1 is SGDLS and CDR2 is YYNGEE in the germline V gene. The CDR3 has 13 residues. The V end lost 3 bases, the J end lost 4 bases, and 10 bases lay between the germline ends. This CDR3 reads CASSATSGYGYTF. The CDR3 bases are TGTGCCAGCAGCGCAACTAGCGGCTATGGCTACACCTTC.

Concerning this clone itself: A junction boundary mismatches the germline segment, possibly from a read error. The chain uses TRBV19 and TRBJ2-1; 9 bases align to TRBD1. The CDR3 contains 19 residues. Looked up from germline, CDR1 is LNHDA and CDR2 is SQIVND (reference sequence). The CDR3 region has the DNA TGTGCCAATAGTATAAGAAGGACAGGGGAAGGGAGCTCCTACAATGAGCAGTTCTTC. It specifies CANSIRRTGEGSSYNEQFF. The variable domain in full, completed from reference TRBV19 and TRBJ2-1, reads DGGITQSPKYLFRKEGQNVTLSCEQNLNHDAMYWYRQDPGQGLRLIYYSQIVNDFQKGDIAEGYSVSREKKESFPLTVTSAQKNPTAFYLCANSIRRTGEGSSYNEQFFGPGTRLTVL.

V usage is TRBV10-3 and J usage is TRBJ1-2, with D possibly TRBD1 on 5 matching bases. The ends were cut back, 1 base at V and 0 bases at J, with 9 bases in the middle. The CDR3 extends over 15 amino acids. Looked up from germline, CDR1 is ENHRY and CDR2 is SYGVKD. For the CDR3, the DNA is TGTGCCATCAGTGAGTTCTCGGGGGCTAACTATGGCTACACCTTC. Amino acids: CAISEFSGANYGYTF.

This clone showed up just a few times. The V call is TRBV11-2, the J call TRBJ2-7, with 10 positions matching TRBD1. There are 16 residues in the CDR3. Germline CDR1 reads SGHAT; CDR2 reads FQNNGV. V shed 5 bases, J shed 2 bases, and the junction held 9 bases outside the gene matches. CDR3 loop: CASSLRQGAPTYEQYF. In nucleotides, the CDR3 is TGTGCCAGCAGCCTAAGACAGGGGGCTCCCACCTACGAGCAGTACTTC.

This chain uses TRBV23-1 with TRBJ2-4, with D possibly matching TRBD1 (6 bases). TRBV23-1 is assigned to the ORF class and has an uncertain function. Trimming pared 7 bases from V and 7 bases from J, leaving 20 bases between. This CDR3 region has 15 residues. This chain's CDR3 is CASTGQTVGVNIQYF. The CDR3 nucleotides are TGCGCCAGCACCGGACAGACCGTCGGAGTCAACATTCAGTACTTC.

Here the CDR3 reads CASSHLLTEPYNEQFF. CDR3 sequence (DNA): TGCGCCAGCAGCCACCTTTTGACAGAGCCCTACAATGAGCAGTTCTTC. The chain combines TRBV5-1 with TRBJ2-1, with D possibly being TRBD1 (5 bases). Germline V gene lookup returns CDR1 SGHRS and CDR2 YFSETQ. The germline V and J ends were trimmed by 4 bases and 2 bases, with 16 bases remaining between them. The CDR3 contains 16 residues.

This chain links TRBV4-2 with TRBJ2-3; 7 positions match TRBD1. The length of the CDR3 is 17 residues. Germline V CDR1 and CDR2: LGHNA, YNFKEQ. J was trimmed by 1 base and V by 4 bases; bases with no gene match: 11. The DNA for the CDR3 is TGTGCCAGCAGCCGCACCGCCTACAGGGGCGGCACAGATACGCAGTATTTT. As protein: CASSRTAYRGGTDTQYF.

The CDR3 loop is CASSLDWNSYEQYF. The DNA for the CDR3 is TGTGCCAGCAGCTTAGATTGGAATTCCTACGAGCAGTACTTC. The rearrangement uses TRBV11-2 and TRBJ2-7; D gene unclear. The CDR3 consists of 14 residues. V was shortened by 0 bases and J by 1 base, with 7 bases between the two germline ends. The germline CDR1 and CDR2 sequences are SGHAT and FQNNGV.

This sequence joins TRBV2 and TRBJ2-7; 12 bases are a match to TRBD2. CDR1 is SNHLY and CDR2 is FYNNEI in the germline V gene. CDR3 length: 18 amino acids. With V trimmed by 4 bases and J by 7 bases, 17 bases remained unmatched. CDR3 DNA sequence: TGTGCCAGCAGTGGAAACCACCCGGGACTAGCGGGCGGAGGGGAGCAGTACTTC. Its protein product is CASSGNHPGLAGGGEQYF.

The chain has TRBV21-1 and TRBJ1-1. TRBV21-1 counts as a pseudogene. This CDR3 spans 16 amino acids. The CDR3 spells CASTLWGGVRDTEAFF. In nucleotides, the CDR3 is TGTGCCAGCACCCTCTGGGGAGGGGTTCGGGACACTGAAGCTTTCTTT.